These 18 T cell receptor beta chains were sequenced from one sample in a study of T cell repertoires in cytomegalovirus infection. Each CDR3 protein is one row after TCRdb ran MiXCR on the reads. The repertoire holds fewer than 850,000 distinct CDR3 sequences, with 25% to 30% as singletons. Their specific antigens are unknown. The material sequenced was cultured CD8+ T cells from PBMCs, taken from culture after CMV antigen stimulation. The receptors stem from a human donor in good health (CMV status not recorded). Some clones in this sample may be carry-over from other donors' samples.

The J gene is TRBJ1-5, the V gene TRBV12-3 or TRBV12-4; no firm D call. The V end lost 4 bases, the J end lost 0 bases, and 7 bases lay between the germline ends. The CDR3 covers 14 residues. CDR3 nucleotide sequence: TGTGCCAGCAGTTCGACGCTTAGCAATCAGCCCCAGCATTTT. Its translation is CASSSTLSNQPQHF.

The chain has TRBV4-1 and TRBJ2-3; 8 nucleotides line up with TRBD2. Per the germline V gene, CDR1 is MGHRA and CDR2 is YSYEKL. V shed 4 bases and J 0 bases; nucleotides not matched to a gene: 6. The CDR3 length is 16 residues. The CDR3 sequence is CASSRGGGPSTDTQYF. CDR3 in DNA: TGCGCCAGCAGCCGCGGCGGGGGGCCTAGCACAGATACGCAGTATTTT.

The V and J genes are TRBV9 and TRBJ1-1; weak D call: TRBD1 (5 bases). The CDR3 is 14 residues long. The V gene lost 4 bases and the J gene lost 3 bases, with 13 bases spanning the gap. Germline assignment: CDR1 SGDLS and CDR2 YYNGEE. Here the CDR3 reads CASSPHGGYTEAFF. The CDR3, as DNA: TGTGCCAGCAGCCCGCACGGGGGGTACACTGAAGCTTTCTTT.

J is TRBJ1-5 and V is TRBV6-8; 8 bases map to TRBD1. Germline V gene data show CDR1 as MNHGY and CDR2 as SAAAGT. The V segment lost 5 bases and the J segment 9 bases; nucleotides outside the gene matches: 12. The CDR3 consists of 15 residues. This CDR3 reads CASSDDRDRYGPQHF. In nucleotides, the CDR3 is TGTGCCAGCAGTGACGACCGGGACAGGTACGGGCCCCAGCATTTT.

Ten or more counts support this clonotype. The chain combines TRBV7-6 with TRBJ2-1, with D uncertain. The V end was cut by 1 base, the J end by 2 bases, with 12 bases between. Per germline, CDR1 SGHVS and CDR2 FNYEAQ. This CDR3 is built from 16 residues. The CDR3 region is CASSLGGLGTYNEQFF. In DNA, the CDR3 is TGTGCCAGCAGCTTAGGCGGCTTGGGCACCTACAATGAGCAGTTCTTC.

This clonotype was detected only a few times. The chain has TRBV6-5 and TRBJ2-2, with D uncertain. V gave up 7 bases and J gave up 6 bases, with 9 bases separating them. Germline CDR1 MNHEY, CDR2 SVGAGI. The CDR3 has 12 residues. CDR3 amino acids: CASKEYAGELFF. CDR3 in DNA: TGTGCCAGCAAGGAGTACGCCGGGGAGCTGTTTTTT.

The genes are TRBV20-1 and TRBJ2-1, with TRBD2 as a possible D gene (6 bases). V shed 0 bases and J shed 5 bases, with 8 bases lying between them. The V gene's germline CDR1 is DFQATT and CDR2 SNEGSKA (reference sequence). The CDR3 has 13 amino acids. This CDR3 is CSARDGGDNEQFF. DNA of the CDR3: TGCAGTGCTAGAGATGGCGGGGACAATGAGCAGTTCTTC.

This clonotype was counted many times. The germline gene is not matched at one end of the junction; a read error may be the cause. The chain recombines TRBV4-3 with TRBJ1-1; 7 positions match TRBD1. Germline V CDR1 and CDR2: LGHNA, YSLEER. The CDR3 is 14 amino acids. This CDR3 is CASSQRQGSTEAFF. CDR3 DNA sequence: TGTGCCAGCAGCCAAAGACAGGGCTCCACTGAAGCTTTCTTT.

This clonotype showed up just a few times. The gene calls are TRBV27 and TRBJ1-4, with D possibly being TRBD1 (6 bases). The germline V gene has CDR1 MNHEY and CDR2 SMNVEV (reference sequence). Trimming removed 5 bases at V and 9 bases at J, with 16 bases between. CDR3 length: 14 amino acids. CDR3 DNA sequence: TGTGCCAGCAGTACAGGACAGTTAATGAAAAAACTGTTTTTT. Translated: CASSTGQLMKKLFF. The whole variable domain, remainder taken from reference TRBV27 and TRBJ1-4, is EAQVTQNPRYLITVTGKKLTVTCSQNMNHEYMSWYRQDPGLGLRQIYYSMNVEVTDKGDVPEGYKVSRKEKRNFPLILESPSPNQTSLYFCASSTGQLMKKLFFGSGTQLSVL.

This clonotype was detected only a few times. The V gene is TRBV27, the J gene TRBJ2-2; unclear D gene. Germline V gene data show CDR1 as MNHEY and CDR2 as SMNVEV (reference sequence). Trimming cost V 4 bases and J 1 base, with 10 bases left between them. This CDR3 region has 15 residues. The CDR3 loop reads CASSSRSLNTGELFF. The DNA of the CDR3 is TGTGCCAGCAGTTCCCGGAGTCTGAACACCGGGGAGCTGTTTTTT.

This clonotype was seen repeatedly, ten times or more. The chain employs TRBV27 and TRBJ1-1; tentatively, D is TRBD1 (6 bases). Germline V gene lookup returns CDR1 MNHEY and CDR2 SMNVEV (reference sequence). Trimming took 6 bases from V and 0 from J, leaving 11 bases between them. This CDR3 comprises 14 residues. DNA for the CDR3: TGTGCCAGCAGCCCAGGGGATGTGAACACTGAAGCTTTCTTT. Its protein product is CASSPGDVNTEAFF.

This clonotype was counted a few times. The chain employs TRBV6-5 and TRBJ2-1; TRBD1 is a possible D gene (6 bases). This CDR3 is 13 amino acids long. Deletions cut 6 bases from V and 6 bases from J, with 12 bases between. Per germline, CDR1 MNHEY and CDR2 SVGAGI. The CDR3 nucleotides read TGTGCCAGCAGCCCTCAGGGGCTCAATGAGCAGTTCTTC. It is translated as CASSPQGLNEQFF.

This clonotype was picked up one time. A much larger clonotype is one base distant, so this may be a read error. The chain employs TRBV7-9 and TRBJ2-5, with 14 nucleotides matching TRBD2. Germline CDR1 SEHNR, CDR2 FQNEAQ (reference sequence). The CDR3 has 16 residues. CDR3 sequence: CASSSGLAGVQGTQYF. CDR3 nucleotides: TGTGCCAGCAGCTCGGGACTAGCGGGGGTTCAAGGGACCCAGTACTTC.

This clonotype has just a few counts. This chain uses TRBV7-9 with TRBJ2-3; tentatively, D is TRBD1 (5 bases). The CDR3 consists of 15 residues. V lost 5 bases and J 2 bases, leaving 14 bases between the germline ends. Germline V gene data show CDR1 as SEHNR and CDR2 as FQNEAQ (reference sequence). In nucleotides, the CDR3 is TGTGCCAGCAGCGCGCCATTACAGGCCACAGATACGCAGTATTTT. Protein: CASSAPLQATDTQYF.

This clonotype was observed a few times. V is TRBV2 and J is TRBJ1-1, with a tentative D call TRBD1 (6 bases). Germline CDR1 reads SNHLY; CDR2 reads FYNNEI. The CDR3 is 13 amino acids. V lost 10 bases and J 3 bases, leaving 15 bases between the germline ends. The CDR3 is CATLQGVDTEAFF. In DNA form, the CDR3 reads TGTGCCACTCTACAGGGCGTGGACACTGAAGCTTTCTTT.

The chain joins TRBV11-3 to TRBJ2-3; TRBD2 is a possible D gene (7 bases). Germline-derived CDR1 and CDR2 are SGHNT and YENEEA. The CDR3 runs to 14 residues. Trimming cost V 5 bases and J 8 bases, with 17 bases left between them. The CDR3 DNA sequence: TGTGCCAGCAGCGACGGGGGGCCAATAGGTACGCAGTATTTT. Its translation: CASSDGGPIGTQYF.

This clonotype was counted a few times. CDR3 amino acids: CASSPPGAYGELFF. The CDR3 bases are TGTGCCAGCAGTCCGCCAGGGGCTTACGGGGAGCTGTTTTTT. The chain employs TRBV25-1 and TRBJ2-2; tentative D call: TRBD1 (6 bases). Germline V gives CDR1 MGHDK, CDR2 SYGVNS. V was shortened by 5 bases and J by 7 bases, with 14 bases between the two germline ends. The CDR3 has 14 residues.

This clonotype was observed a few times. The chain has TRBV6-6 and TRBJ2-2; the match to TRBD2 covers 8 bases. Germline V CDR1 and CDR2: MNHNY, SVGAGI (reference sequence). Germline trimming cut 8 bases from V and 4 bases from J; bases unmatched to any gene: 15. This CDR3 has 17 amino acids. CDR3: CASQFISGGGSTGELFF. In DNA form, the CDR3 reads TGTGCCAGCCAATTCATTTCGGGGGGGGGAAGCACCGGGGAGCTGTTTTTT.